These T cell receptor beta chains were read from a single sample in a study of T cell responses to AZD1222 COVID-19 vaccine. Sequencing used immunoSEQ multiplex PCR; TCRdb keeps in-frame clones, though not all of them. Among about 54,000 clones listed, 80% to 90% were seen once. The input for sequencing was peripheral blood, taken on day 0 of AZD1222 vaccination. The source of these receptors is an adult in good health. The CDR3 runs from the conserved cysteine through the conserved F or W. D genes are given only for firm matches. Clone size is not always given. Where it is, it says once, few, many or a class for expanded clones.

once,TRBV28,TRBJ2-7,TRBD1,CASSNRGSDEQYF,TGTGCCAGCAGCAACAGGGGATCCGACGAGCAGTACTTC
few,TRBV14,TRBJ2-1,NA,CASSQEGRNEQFF,TGTGCCAGCAGCCAAGAGGGAAGGAATGAGCAGTTCTTC
NA,TRBV27,TRBJ2-2,NA,CASSLLPVPGRVGNTGELFF,TGTGCCAGCAGTTTATTACCCGTACCTGGGCGGGTGGGGAACACCGGGGAGCTGTTTTTT
NA,TRBV10-1,TRBJ2-5,NA,CASSESLWAEETQYF,TGCGCCAGCAGTGAGTCGCTTTGGGCGGAGGAGACCCAGTACTTC
NA,TRBV28,TRBJ1-1,TRBD1,CASRTSDRRAFF,TGTGCCAGCAGAACCTCGGACAGGCGAGCTTTCTTT
NA,TRBV27,TRBJ1-5,TRBD1,CASSPYSLDRGSNQPQHF,TGTGCCAGCAGTCCCTATTCCTTGGACAGGGGAAGCAATCAGCCCCAGCATTTT
NA,TRBV2,TRBJ1-1,TRBD1,CASMIDRGNTEAFF,TGTGCCAGCATGATAGACAGGGGGAACACTGAAGCTTTCTTT
NA,TRBV2,TRBJ1-2,NA,CASSVQSYGYTF,TGTGCCAGCAGTGTCCAGTCCTATGGCTACACCTTC
once,TRBV28,TRBJ2-2,TRBD2,CASRQGWSGSIAGELFF,TGTGCCAGCAGACAAGGGTGGAGCGGGAGTATTGCCGGGGAGCTGTTTTTT
NA,TRBV11-2,TRBJ2-1,NA,CASSPGQNNEQFF,TGTGCCAGCAGCCCTGGACAGAACAATGAGCAGTTCTTC
NA,TRBV7-2,TRBJ1-1,TRBD1,CASSPGQGAPDTEAFF,TGTGCCAGCAGCCCGGGACAGGGGGCTCCGGACACTGAAGCTTTCTTT
NA,TRBV7-3,TRBJ1-3,NA,CASSEGPNSGNTIYF,TGTGCCAGCAGCGAGGGACCGAACTCTGGAAACACCATATATTTT
NA,TRBV15,TRBJ1-5,NA,CATSRGGSNQPQHF,TGTGCCACCAGCAGAGGAGGTAGCAATCAGCCCCAGCATTTT
NA,TRBV19,TRBJ2-4,NA,CASSIGLGSDIQYF,TGTGCCAGTAGTATTGGCCTAGGGTCTGACATTCAGTACTTC
NA,TRBV3-1/TRBV3-2,TRBJ1-4,NA,CASSPSTNEKLFF,TGTGCCAGCAGTCCTTCAACTAATGAAAAACTGTTTTTT
NA,TRBV9,TRBJ2-7,NA,CASSPLLGSYEQYF,TGTGCCAGCAGCCCATTGCTGGGATCCTACGAGCAGTACTTC
NA,TRBV19,TRBJ1-5,TRBD1,CASSREGAGRNQPQHF,TGTGCCAGTAGTAGGGAGGGGGCAGGGCGAAATCAGCCCCAGCATTTT
NA,TRBV28,TRBJ2-7,NA,CASSFGDISYEQYF,TGTGCCAGCAGTTTTGGGGACATCTCCTACGAGCAGTACTTC
NA,TRBV5-1,TRBJ1-3,TRBD1,CASSLSGQDGNTIYF,TGCGCCAGCAGCTTATCGGGACAGGATGGAAACACCATATATTTT
NA,TRBV18,TRBJ2-1,NA,CASSPREPRSSYNEQFF,TGTGCCAGCTCACCGAGGGAACCGCGGAGCTCCTACAATGAGCAGTTCTTC
NA,TRBV6-5,TRBJ1-3,NA,CASQRGSGNTIYF,TGTGCCAGCCAACGGGGCTCTGGAAACACCATATATTTT
NA,TRBV10-3,TRBJ2-1,NA,CAISESFLRDRYNEQFF,TGTGCCATCAGTGAGTCTTTTTTGCGGGATCGATACAATGAGCAGTTCTTC
NA,TRBV9,TRBJ2-7,NA,CASSPLGTTSYEQYF,TGTGCCAGCAGCCCCCTGGGGACCACCTCCTACGAGCAGTACTTC
NA,TRBV7-8,TRBJ1-3,NA,CASSLVPGSGNTIYF,TGTGCCAGCAGCTTAGTCCCAGGCTCTGGAAACACCATATATTTT
NA,TRBV11-2,TRBJ2-1,NA,CASSLALNEQFF,TGTGCCAGCAGCTTAGCACTGAATGAGCAGTTCTTC
few,TRBV28,TRBJ1-2,NA,CASSLAGVNYGYTF,TGTGCCAGCAGTTTGGCAGGGGTTAACTATGGCTACACCTTC
NA,TRBV6-5,TRBJ1-5,TRBD1,CASSWDRPIRNQPQHF,TGTGCCAGCAGTTGGGACAGGCCTATTCGCAATCAGCCCCAGCATTTT